This TCR beta chain originates from a study of sequential checkpoint blockade in melanoma. Across the study: First-line arms were nivolumab then ipilimumab, or the reverse, randomized 1:1.

Assay: immunoSEQ multiplex PCR; the TCRdb copy retains only in-frame clones and omits some. The sample yields about 18,000 clones, roughly 69% seen once. Treatment in this sample: randomized to nivolumab then ipilimumab (arm A) or the reverse (arm B). From thawed PBMCs, live CD3+CD8+ cells negative for CD19 and CD56 were sorted. Germline V gene lookup returns CDR1 MNHEY and CDR2 SVGAGI. This CDR3 is 15 amino acids long. J was trimmed by 4 bases and V by 7 bases; bases with no gene match: 5. This sequence originates from a human donor with melanoma. This sample comprised CD8+ T cells sorted from blood (inferred from file names), obtained from a patient given nivolumab and ipilimumab in sequence. The chain combines TRBV6-5 with TRBJ2-1; TRBD2 matches 12 bases. Here the CDR3 DNA reads TGTGCCAGCACTCAAGGGACTAGCGGGTACAATGAGCAGTTCTTC. Protein product: CASTQGTSGYNEQFF.